Listed below are T cell receptor beta chains from one sample, sequenced in a study of HIV-infected children after antiretroviral therapy interruption. TCRdb re-analysed the 3' RACE reads in MiXCR, keeping a single row per CDR3 protein. The sample carries tens of thousands of distinct CDR3 sequences, more than 3.5% recorded once. The source material was CD45RA+ CD4+ T cells from PBMCs, pooled from several time points, sampled from a donor given antiretroviral therapy, either interrupted or continuous. The receptors come from a pool of human donors with HIV. Each CDR3 is given without its conserved first and last residue.

TRBV9	TRBJ2-7	ASSVHDTGTYEQY
TRBV24-1	TRBJ2-3	ATSDRTDTQY
TRBV19	TRBJ2-4	ASRSGERGIQY
TRBV29-1	TRBJ2-7	SVLGPGLIPDEQY
TRBV11-3	TRBJ2-6	ASSFSRPGANVLT
TRBV12-3/TRBV12-4	TRBJ2-5	ASIPGQGSGETQY
TRBV6-1	TRBJ2-7	ASSELQRFGPFEQY
TRBV20-1	TRBJ1-5	SAREGYSNQPQH
TRBV29-1	TRBJ2-2	SVQLAGGHTGELF
TRBV20-1	TRBJ1-6	SAPSGPGNSPLH
TRBV2	TRBJ2-7	ASSAKFLALKYEQY
TRBV2	TRBJ2-1	ATRLAGEQF
TRBV23-1	TRBJ1-1	ASAPTANTEAF
TRBV6-6	TRBJ1-1	ASSYQGAGTEAF
TRBV6-1	TRBJ1-1	ATRDRGLDTEAF
TRBV11-2	TRBJ2-1	ASSLDGYSYNEQF
TRBV2	TRBJ1-1	ASSSENTEAF
TRBV20-1	TRBJ2-1	SAGSSGGSYFYNEQF
TRBV21-1	TRBJ1-2	ASSKGPSSGYT
TRBV29-1	TRBJ2-4	SVASSKNIQY
TRBV5-1	TRBJ2-1	ASSLDGGAYNEQF
TRBV18	TRBJ1-6	ASSPRENSPLH
TRBV5-1	TRBJ1-6	ASSLVGSGNSPLH
TRBV19	TRBJ2-7	ASRAGTDNTYEQY
TRBV19	TRBJ1-2	ASSTRGQGSYGYT
TRBV30	TRBJ1-6	AWSVNSGSPLH
TRBV12-3/TRBV12-4	TRBJ1-2	ASSPFTGGHGYT
TRBV5-1	TRBJ2-1	ASSFDRVNEQF
TRBV7-2	TRBJ2-3	ASSLARAGDTQY
TRBV28	TRBJ2-4	ASSLGGANIQY
TRBV7-2	TRBJ2-3	ASSLTFGMQY
TRBV11-3	TRBJ1-3	ASSRRDWYSGNTIY
TRBV6-6	TRBJ1-5	ASSYTGFQPQH
TRBV19	TRBJ2-3	ATKQTDTQY
TRBV12-3/TRBV12-4	TRBJ1-1	ASSKRTGWNTEAF
TRBV10-3	TRBJ1-1	AISESGGTEAF
TRBV24-1	TRBJ2-5	ATSDKKETQY